Each of the 16 T cell receptor beta chains below was sequenced from the same sample in a study of blood T cell repertoires in COVID-19. Repertoires were generated with immunoSEQ multiplex PCR, while TCRdb's copy carries only in-frame clones and drops some. The profile shows roughly 70,000 clones, 80% of them singletons. Sequencing was done on a sample of peripheral blood. These receptors were collected from a human donor in a cohort sampled during active COVID-19.

V gene TRBV30 combines with J gene TRBJ2-7; 7 nucleotides line up with TRBD1. The CDR3 is 15 residues long. Germline V CDR1 and CDR2: GTSNPN, SVGIG (reference sequence). The junction had 11 bases not matched to a gene; V was cut back by 0 bases and J by 6 bases. CDR3 protein: CAWSVTGRGLLEQYF. DNA for the CDR3: TGTGCCTGGAGTGTAACCGGCAGGGGGTTGCTCGAGCAGTACTTC.

This chain uses TRBV14 with TRBJ2-1; 7 bases agree with TRBD2. The CDR3 sequence is 15 residues long. V gave up 4 bases and J gave up 5 bases; unmatched junction bases: 8. Per the germline V gene, CDR1 is SGHDN and CDR2 is FVKESK. The CDR3 coding sequence is TGTGCCAGCAGCCCTGGCCTAGCGGTTCACAATGAGCAGTTCTTC. The encoded protein is CASSPGLAVHNEQFF.

The chain couples TRBV15 to TRBJ1-2; D is uncertain. The CDR3 length is 15 residues. CDR1 LNHNV and CDR2 YYDKDF come from the germline V gene (reference sequence). V lost 1 base, J lost 6 bases, and 15 bases lay in between. The CDR3 DNA reads TGTGCCACCAGCAGAGCTCGAGACTGGATCGATGGCTACACCTTC. As protein: CATSRARDWIDGYTF. Full variable domain (missing parts from reference TRBV15 and TRBJ1-2): DAMVIQNPRYQVTQFGKPVTLSCSQTLNHNVMYWYQQKSSQAPKLLFHYYDKDFNNEADTPDNFQSRRPNTSFCFLDIRSPGLGDTAMYLCATSRARDWIDGYTFGSGTRLTVV.

The rearrangement joins TRBV7-2 to TRBJ2-7, with a tentative D call TRBD1 (5 bases). The germline CDR1 and CDR2 sequences are SGHTA and FQGNSA. Trimming removed 5 bases at V and 4 bases at J, with 15 bases between. This CDR3 contains 14 residues. The CDR3 loop reads CASSASQGGYEQYF. DNA of the CDR3: TGTGCCAGCAGCGCCTCCCAGGGTGGGTACGAGCAGTACTTC.

The rearrangement uses TRBV11-2 and TRBJ2-7, with 8 positions matching TRBD2. Losses at the gene ends were 4 bases for V and 4 bases for J; bases not matched to a gene: 12. Germline-derived CDR1 and CDR2 are SGHAT and FQNNGV. CDR3 size: 16 residues. Here the CDR3 DNA reads TGTGCCAGCAGCTCCCCGAGGGCGAGCGGGGGATACGAGCAGTACTTC. Protein product: CASSSPRASGGYEQYF.

The chain has TRBV7-2 and TRBJ2-7; TRBD2 is a possible D gene (6 bases). V was clipped by 7 bases and J by 4 bases, with 17 bases between them. CDR1 and CDR2 (germline): SGHTA, FQGNSA. The CDR3 length is 14 residues. CDR3 coding DNA: TGTGCCAGCACCACAACCGGCGGGATTTACGAGCAGTACTTC. This codes for CASTTTGGIYEQYF.

This clone has only a few counts. The V and J genes are TRBV5-1 and TRBJ1-6; D not certain. CDR1 is SGHRS and CDR2 is YFSETQ in the germline V gene. CDR3 size: 14 residues. Deletions cut 0 bases from V and 8 bases from J, with 9 bases between. CDR3 coding DNA: TGCGCCAGCAGCTTGGACTTAGAACATTCACCCCTCCACTTT. Protein product: CASSLDLEHSPLHF.

This chain uses TRBV7-2 with TRBJ2-2, with D possibly being TRBD1 (5 bases). The CDR3 covers 15 residues. Germline CDR1 and CDR2: SGHTA and FQGNSA. Trimming left V 2 bases short and J 6 bases short, with 13 bases between. The CDR3 DNA follows: TGTGCCAGCAGCTTACTGGGGCGCGCCGCCGGGGAGCTGTTTTTT. This codes for CASSLLGRAAGELFF. The variable domain in full, with the rest retrieved from reference TRBV7-2 and TRBJ2-2, is GAGVSQSPSNKVTEKGKDVELRCDPISGHTALYWYRQSLGQGLEFLIYFQGNSAPDKSGLPSDRFSAERTGGSVSTLTIQRTQQEDSAVYLCASSLLGRAAGELFFGEGSRLTVL.

The chain links TRBV27 to TRBJ1-6, with 12 bases that match TRBD1. Germline trimming cut 5 bases from V and 2 bases from J; bases unmatched to any gene: 10. The germline V gene encodes CDR1 MNHEY and CDR2 SMNVEV (reference sequence). The CDR3 is 19 amino acids. CDR3 DNA sequence: TGTGCCAGCAGTCCGGGGACAGGGGGCGGAAGGACCTATAATTCACCCCTCCACTTT. Its translation is CASSPGTGGGRTYNSPLHF.

The chain recombines TRBV5-1 with TRBJ2-2; D call uncertain. CDR3 length equals 14 residues. Trimming removed 4 bases from V and 2 bases from J, with 9 bases in between. Germline V gives CDR1 SGHRS, CDR2 YFSETQ. For the CDR3, the DNA is TGCGCCAGCAGCCTGGCGTCCAACACCGGGGAGCTGTTTTTT. This sequence encodes CASSLASNTGELFF.

This chain uses TRBV28 with TRBJ2-5; 8 bases are a match to TRBD2. Germline assignment: CDR1 MDHEN and CDR2 SYDVKM. This CDR3 is 15 amino acids long. After removal of 5 bases from V and 7 bases from J, the junction contained 12 bases not matched to a gene. CDR3 nucleotide sequence: TGTGCCAGCAGTATGGGACTAGGCACCTTAGCGACCCAGTACTTC. Translation gives CASSMGLGTLATQYF.

The chain recombines TRBV14 with TRBJ2-2; a weak D match, TRBD1 (5 bases). CDR1 is SGHDN, CDR2 FVKESK, per germline. Trimming took 1 base from V and 5 from J, leaving 8 bases between them. CDR3 length: 14 amino acids. The CDR3 DNA sequence: TGTGCCAGCAGCCAAGCACAGGATACCGGGGAGCTGTTTTTT. Translated, it gives CASSQAQDTGELFF.

The DNA for the CDR3 is TGTGCCAGCAGAAAACTAGCGGGAGCGGCAGATACGCAGTATTTT. Its translation: CASRKLAGAADTQYF. The V gene is TRBV28, the J gene TRBJ2-3; 11 bases are shared with TRBD2. The CDR3 has 15 residues. V shed 6 bases, J shed 4 bases, and the junction held 6 bases outside the gene matches. Per germline, CDR1 MDHEN and CDR2 SYDVKM.

The chain carries TRBV6-2 or TRBV6-3 and TRBJ2-5; D remains ambiguous. The CDR3 loop spans 14 amino acids. V lost 6 bases to trimming and J lost 4 bases, with 15 bases between them. CDR1 and CDR2 (germline): MNHEY, SVGEGT. This chain's CDR3 is CASSLGVATETQYF. In DNA, the CDR3 is TGTGCCAGCAGCTTAGGCGTAGCTACAGAGACCCAGTACTTC.

The gene calls are TRBV9 and TRBJ2-7; 9 positions match TRBD2. The length of the CDR3 is 15 residues. J was trimmed by 3 bases and V by 0 bases; bases with no gene match: 4. The germline V gene encodes CDR1 SGDLS and CDR2 YYNGEE. CDR3 DNA: TGTGCCAGCAGCGTAGATAGCGGGAGCATCTACGAGCAGTACTTC. The encoded protein is CASSVDSGSIYEQYF.

The V and J genes are TRBV6-5 and TRBJ1-6; D not certain. The V gene lost 0 bases and the J gene lost 3 bases, with 6 bases spanning the gap. Germline assignment: CDR1 MNHEY and CDR2 SVGAGI. The CDR3 consists of 15 residues. This chain's CDR3 is CASSYSYSYNSPLHF. The CDR3 DNA follows: TGTGCCAGCAGTTACTCGTACAGCTATAATTCACCCCTCCACTTT.